This T cell receptor beta chain was recovered during a study of blood T cell repertoires in COVID-19. Across the whole study: Researchers got acute and convalescent COVID-19 samples from the United States, Italy and Spain. In each case, the material was cDNA or gDNA derived from T cells, B-cell-depleted T cells, or PBMCs.

In Seattle, patients joined the study during active infection and were tracked longitudinally. TCRdb keeps only in-frame clones here, not all; method: immunoSEQ multiplex PCR. The sample includes about 370,000 clones, roughly 90% seen only once; the top ten take about 3%. The CDR3 extends over 16 amino acids. The germline V gene has CDR1 SEHNR and CDR2 FQNEAQ (reference sequence). V trimming: 5 bases; J trimming: 4 bases; junction bases outside the gene matches: 10. The sample was peripheral blood. This clonotype originated in a woman aged 25-40 years with COVID-19, enrolled during active disease. The V call is TRBV7-9, the J call TRBJ2-7; 11 bases fit TRBD2. The CDR3 sequence is CASSLPSGGPVYEQYF. CDR3 bases: TGTGCCAGCAGCCTACCTAGCGGGGGGCCGGTGTACGAGCAGTACTTC.